This T cell receptor (beta chain) came from a study of T cell clonotyping in hematopoietic cell transplantation (dated by TCRdb to about 2021). Study-wide context: Recipient samples taken before transplant were obtained following cytoreduction. A total of some 140 blood samples were gathered in the study from a few dozen consecutive transplant recipients along with their related donors. Recruitment of patients ran from September 2015 to early 2017, and follow-up continued until late 2020 or until death. What the work shows at the level of the full study, not this receptor alone: Broader posttransplant TCR repertoire diversity was predicted by donor and pretransplant recipient Inverse Simpson Index values. A decrease in recipient TCR diversity was observed after transplant, and a progressive increase in pathologically expanded clonotypes was seen from day 30 to day 180. The sample size was limited, and because cells were not sorted, the contributions of CD4 and CD8 repertoires could not be separated. Only a small fraction of recipient repertoires overlapped donor repertoires, with over 97% appearing de novo at the given depth.

Based on the germline V gene, the CDR1 and CDR2 sequences are SGHTA and FQGTGA. The CDR3, cysteine through phenylalanine, is 16 amino acids long. Of all the DNA, just the CDR3 is kept, 48 bases in frame from base 1. The junction carries 12 bases between V and J, which are trimmed by 1 base and 0 bases respectively. The immunoSEQ assay, a bias-controlled multiplex PCR using V- and J-specific primers, was used to amplify TCR beta CDR3 regions from genomic DNA. A second PCR step added a proprietary barcode and Illumina adapter sequences to the CDR3 amplicons. CDR3 libraries were sequenced on an Illumina MiSeq instrument. From the authors' description of their analysis: Export and quality control were done with immunoSEQ Analyzer 3.0, while downstream analyses used R Bioconductor and Immunarch. Only productive rearrangements in the normalized downsampled data set were used to calculate repertoire metrics. Pathologically expanded clonotypes were defined as those larger than 5 templates in the normalized cohort. Repertoire diversity was measured with the Inverse Simpson Index. To capture all clonotypes, CMV-specificity analyses were performed on the non-normalized data set. TCRdb stores this immuneACCESS table with in-frame sequences only. Part of the clones is absent; in the studies checked, under half of the shortfall reflects unresolved V genes, and no reason is known for the rest. D and trimming come from the DNA, and the V and J calls and clone size come from that table. Present in this sample are 25,000 to 30,000 clones, 75% to 85% of which were seen just once. The top ten clones comprise about 24% of the sample.

This clone showed up just a few times. What this receptor recognizes is not known. No qualities accompany the bases; no much larger clone lies one base away. The time point label of this sample denotes: recipient sample about 28 days before transplant, after cytoreduction. Blood from recipients was drawn about 28 days before transplant and again at days 30, 100 and 180 after transplant. Nuclei Lysis Solution was used to extract genomic DNA from fresh or cryopreserved unfractionated peripheral blood mononuclear cells. The receptor comes from an older woman with acute myeloid leukemia. Some clones in this sample may be carry-over from other donors' samples. Recombination linked TRBV7-3 to TRBJ1-1, with no confidently assigned D gene. Specimen: peripheral blood mononuclear cells, collected before stem cell transplant. CDR3 region: CASSLKLGPMNTEAFF. The nucleotide sequence is given as TGTGCCAGCAGCTTAAAATTAGGACCCATGAACACTGAAGCTTTCTTT.